A single count supports the clone carrying this TCR beta chain. The entry originates in a study of blood T cell repertoires in COVID-19. The germline V gene has CDR1 PRHDT and CDR2 FYEKMQ (reference sequence). The CDR3 length is 16 residues. Deletions cut 9 bases from V and 6 bases from J, with 21 bases between. TCRdb's table, derived via immunoSEQ multiplex PCR, lists solely in-frame clones and lacks some. The sample shows 100,000 or so clones, approximately 87% of them seen only once. This chain connects TRBV13 to TRBJ2-6; TRBD2 is a possible D gene (6 bases). Sequencing was done on a sample of peripheral blood. This TCR was sampled from a human donor in a cohort sampled during active COVID-19. The CDR3 loop reads CASPIRSGEEANVLTF. In DNA form, the CDR3 reads TGTGCCAGTCCCATTCGCTCGGGGGAAGAGGCCAACGTCCTGACTTTC.